One sample yielded the 8 T cell receptor beta chains listed below, sequenced in a study of T cell responses to AZD1222 COVID-19 vaccine. The repertoire was sequenced with immunoSEQ multiplex PCR; TCRdb's copy has only in-frame clones and lacks some. The sample yields about 150,000 clones, approximately 90% seen once. The sequenced sample was peripheral blood, obtained on day 0 of MenACWY control vaccination. These receptors all stem from an adult in good health.

The rearrangement links TRBV15 to TRBJ2-3; no clear D. Trimming removed 0 bases from V and 2 bases from J, with 18 bases in between. The CDR3 sequence is 18 residues long. The germline gives CDR1 LNHNV, CDR2 YYDKDF (reference sequence). The CDR3 coding sequence is TGTGCCACCAGCAGAGATCTTTGGGCTGACCCCAACACAGATACGCAGTATTTT. It encodes CATSRDLWADPNTDTQYF.

This chain uses TRBV21-1 with TRBJ1-2. TRBV21-1 is a known pseudogene. The CDR3 extends over 19 amino acids. CDR3 residues: CASRVTCFGVYRAFCGYTF. CDR3 nucleotide sequence: TGTGCCAGCCGCGTGACTTGTTTTGGGGTTTACCGGGCCTTTTGTGGCTACACCTTC.

CDR3 nucleotides: TGCGCCAGCAGCTGGGGACAGGGGGCGCCTGGCTACACCTTC. Its protein product is CASSWGQGAPGYTF. This chain uses TRBV5-1 with TRBJ1-2; TRBD1 matches at 12 bases. The V gene end was trimmed by 3 bases and the J gene end by 7 bases; junction bases not matched to a gene: 4. The CDR3 is 14 residues long. Germline CDR1 reads SGHRS; CDR2 reads YFSETQ.

The chain joins TRBV5-1 to TRBJ1-1; D is unresolved. This CDR3 spans 15 amino acids. The V and J ends lost 3 bases and 7 bases respectively, with 19 bases between them. The germline V gene has CDR1 SGHRS and CDR2 YFSETQ. The DNA of the CDR3 is TGCGCCAGCAGCTCTGGCTCGACCGGGGTGGGTGAAGCTTTCTTT. Protein: CASSSGSTGVGEAFF.

The chain carries TRBV6-1 and TRBJ1-5, with D unresolved. CDR3 length equals 13 residues. V lost 2 bases and J lost 2, with 4 bases in between. CDR1 and CDR2 (germline): MNHNS, SASEGT. The CDR3 loop is CASSEYGNQPQHF. The CDR3 DNA reads as TGTGCCAGCAGTGAATATGGCAATCAGCCCCAGCATTTT.

This chain connects TRBV5-8 to TRBJ1-2; TRBD1 agrees at 9 bases. The CDR3 consists of 14 residues. CDR1 and CDR2 (germline): SGHTS, YDEGEE. Unmatched junction bases numbered 7, after V lost 4 bases and J lost 6 bases. Here the CDR3 reads CASSQPGTGNGYTF. The DNA for the CDR3 is TGTGCCAGCAGCCAGCCCGGGACAGGGAATGGCTACACCTTC.

This rearrangement joins TRBV29-1 to TRBJ1-2; D is uncertain. The CDR3 sequence is 12 residues long. Germline V gene data show CDR1 as SQVTM and CDR2 as ANQGSEA. The ends were cut back, 4 bases at V and 0 bases at J, with 6 bases in the middle. In DNA form, the CDR3 reads TGCAGCGTTGCCACAGCTAACTATGGCTACACCTTC. Its protein is CSVATANYGYTF.

V usage is TRBV5-1 and J usage is TRBJ2-7, with no clear D. Germline V gene lookup returns CDR1 SGHRS and CDR2 YFSETQ. The CDR3 is 16 amino acids. Deletions cut 0 bases from V and 2 bases from J, with 15 bases between. The CDR3 spells CASSLAGSGQTYEQYF. The CDR3 nucleotides read TGCGCCAGCAGCTTGGCCGGGTCAGGTCAGACCTACGAGCAGTACTTC.